This TCR beta chain emerged from a study of CD8+ T cells in alopecia areata. From germline, CDR1 is LNHNV and CDR2 YYDKDF (reference sequence). Trimming removed 3 bases at V and 1 base at J, with 10 bases between. The CDR3 consists of 16 residues. Study-wide results and caveats: With patients, TCR sharing proved less clear than in mice, a difference possibly related to HLA.

Following extraction, RNA underwent reverse transcription to cDNA, which served as the sequencing template. Some clones are missing from TCRdb's copy, which holds only in-frame ones; the method was immunoSEQ multiplex PCR. Here the sample spans roughly 210,000 clones, 43% being singletons. Worth noting for this clone: Its antigen is unknown.

Treatment in this sample: oral pan-JAK inhibitor, 5-10 mg twice daily. Peripheral blood, together with lesional scalp punch biopsies, was collected from alopecia areata patients. The chain links TRBV15 to TRBJ2-6; no definite D call. The sequencing used CD4+ T cells sorted from blood, collected at roughly week 38, from a patient treated with tofacitinib. The clonotype comes from a human donor with alopecia areata. The CDR3 loop reads CATSRKSGSGANVLTF. The CDR3 DNA reads as TGTGCCACCAGCAGGAAGAGTGGTTCTGGGGCCAACGTCCTGACTTTC.